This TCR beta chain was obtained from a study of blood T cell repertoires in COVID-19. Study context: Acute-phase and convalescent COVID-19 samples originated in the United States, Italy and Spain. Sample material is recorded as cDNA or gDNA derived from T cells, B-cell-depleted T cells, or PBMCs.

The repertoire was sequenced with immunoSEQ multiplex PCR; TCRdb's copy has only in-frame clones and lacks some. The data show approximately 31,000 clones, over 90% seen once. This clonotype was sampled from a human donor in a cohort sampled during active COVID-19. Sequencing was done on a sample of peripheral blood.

CDR3 sequence (DNA): TGTGCCAGCAGCTCTCTACCCTATGGCTACACCTTC. Protein product: CASSSLPYGYTF. The chain has TRBV7-2 and TRBJ1-2; D call uncertain. Germline V lookup: CDR1 SGHTA, CDR2 FQGNSA. This CDR3 region has 12 residues. V was clipped by 4 bases and J by 4 bases, with 7 bases between them.